A selection of T cell receptor beta chains follows, all from one sample in a study of T cells after yellow fever vaccination. Via MiXCR, TCRdb re-called the 5' RACE reads, giving one row per CDR3 protein. Here the sample spans some 300,000 distinct CDR3 sequences, around 3.9% being singletons. Source: PBMCs, taken on the day of the yellow fever booster vaccination. The receptors come from a man in his late teens or twenties who received the YFV17D yellow fever vaccine. The CDR3 runs from the conserved cysteine through the conserved F or W. Rows may omit the clone size; those that give it use once, few, many or a size class.

size	V	J	CDR3
few	TRBV4-3	TRBJ1-1	CASSQDHGVTEAFF
few	TRBV12-3/TRBV12-4	TRBJ2-5	CASRLGAGGGEETQYF
few	TRBV6-5	TRBJ2-1	CATGGSYNEQFF
NA	TRBV28	TRBJ2-3	CASPPTGTGATDTQYF
NA	TRBV6-2/TRBV6-3	TRBJ2-1	CASSPDRGGNEQFF
many	TRBV2	TRBJ2-1	CARTQPGLAINEQFF
few	TRBV20-1	TRBJ1-1	CSASSGGAAFEAFF
few	TRBV25-1	TRBJ2-3	CASRIAGGPTDTQYF
NA	TRBV4-2	TRBJ2-3	CASSQGLAGRLLDTQYF
few	TRBV24-1	TRBJ2-2	CATSDRATGLNTGELFF
NA	TRBV6-6	TRBJ1-5	CASSWIPGFLPGNQPQHF
many	TRBV7-2	TRBJ2-5	CASSLVVSISAGGETQYF
few	TRBV3-1	TRBJ2-5	CASSQDAGQGVRWTQYF
few	TRBV12-3/TRBV12-4	TRBJ1-2	CASSLGVAYGYTF
many	TRBV6-6	TRBJ2-3	CASSLRGSGGTSPDTQYF
many	TRBV24-1	TRBJ2-3	CATSDSQGAVQDTQYF
many	TRBV14	TRBJ2-1	CASSRGPEGMSYNEQFF
many	TRBV7-2	TRBJ2-3	CASSPGLTSTDTQYF
many	TRBV20-1	TRBJ2-7	CSVPLAPNEQYF
NA	TRBV6-6	TRBJ1-1	CASSYIDREGTEAFF
many	TRBV5-1	TRBJ2-7	CASSVQGAQGEQYF
NA	TRBV20-1	TRBJ1-5	CSAGSPKGGQPQHF
many	TRBV20-1	TRBJ2-5	CSARLGKETQYF
NA	TRBV7-9	TRBJ2-1	CASSSWAGDNEQFF